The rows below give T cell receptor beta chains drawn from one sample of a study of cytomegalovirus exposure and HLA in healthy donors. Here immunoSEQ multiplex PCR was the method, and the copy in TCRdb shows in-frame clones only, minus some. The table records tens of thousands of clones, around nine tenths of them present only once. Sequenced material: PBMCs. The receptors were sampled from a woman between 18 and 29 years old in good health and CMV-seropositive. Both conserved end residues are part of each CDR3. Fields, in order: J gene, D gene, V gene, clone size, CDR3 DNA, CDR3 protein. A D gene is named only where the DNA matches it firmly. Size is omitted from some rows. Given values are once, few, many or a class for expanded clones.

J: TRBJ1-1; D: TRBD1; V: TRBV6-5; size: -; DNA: TGTGCCAGCAGCTTACAGGGGGCAGAGACTGAAGCTTTCTTT; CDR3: CASSLQGAETEAFF
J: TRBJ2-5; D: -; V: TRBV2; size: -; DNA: TGTGCCAGCAGTGGAGCAGGGGAAGAGACCCAGTACTTC; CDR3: CASSGAGEETQYF
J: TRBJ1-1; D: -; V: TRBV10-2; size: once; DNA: TGCGCCAGCAGGACAATGAACACTGAAGCTTTCTTT; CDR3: CASRTMNTEAFF
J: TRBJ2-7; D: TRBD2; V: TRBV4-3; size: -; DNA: TGCGCCAGCAGCCAAGAGGGTAGCGGGGGATATAGCGAGCAGTACTTC; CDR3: CASSQEGSGGYSEQYF
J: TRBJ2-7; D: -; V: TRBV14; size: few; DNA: TGTGCCAGCAGCCAAGGATGGGGGGGCGGCCACGAGCAGTACTTC; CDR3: CASSQGWGGGHEQYF
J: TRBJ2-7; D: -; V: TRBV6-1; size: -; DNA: TGTGCCAGCAGTGCAGGGGTAACCTCCTACGAGCAGTACTTC; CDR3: CASSAGVTSYEQYF
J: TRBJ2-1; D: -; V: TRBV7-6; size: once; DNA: TGTGCCAGCAGCGGCCGGACTGCTAGCTCCTACAATGAGCAGTTCTTC; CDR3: CASSGRTASSYNEQFF
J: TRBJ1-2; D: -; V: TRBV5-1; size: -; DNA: TGCGCCAGCAGCTGGTCAGGGGAGCGGTATGGCTACACCTTC; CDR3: CASSWSGERYGYTF
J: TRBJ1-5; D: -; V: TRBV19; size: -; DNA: TGTGCCAGTAGTGTGAGTTCTAATTCGTATCAGCCCCAGCATTTT; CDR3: CASSVSSNSYQPQHF
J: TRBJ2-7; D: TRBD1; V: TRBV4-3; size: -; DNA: TGCGCCAGCAGCCAAGACACAGGGGCCAGAGAATACGAGCAGTACTTC; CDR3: CASSQDTGAREYEQYF
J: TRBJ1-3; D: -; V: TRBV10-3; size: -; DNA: TGTGCCATCAGCGCAGGGGCTAACTCTGGAAACACCATATATTTT; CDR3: CAISAGANSGNTIYF
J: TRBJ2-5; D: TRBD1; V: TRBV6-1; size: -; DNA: TGTGCCAGCAGTGCAACCGGGACAGGGGCTGAGACCCAGTACTTC; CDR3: CASSATGTGAETQYF
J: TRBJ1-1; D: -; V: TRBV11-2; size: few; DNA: TGTGCCAGCACCCGATCGGACACTGCCACTGAAGCTTTCTTT; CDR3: CASTRSDTATEAFF
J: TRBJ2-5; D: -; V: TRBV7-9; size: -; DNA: TGTGCCAGCAGCTTCATGAGTGGAGTCCAAGAGACCCAGTACTTC; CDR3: CASSFMSGVQETQYF
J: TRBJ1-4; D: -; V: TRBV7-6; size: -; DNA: TGTGCCAGCAGCTTGCAGGGGAAAAATGAAAAACTGTTTTTT; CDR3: CASSLQGKNEKLFF
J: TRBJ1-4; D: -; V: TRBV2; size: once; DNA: TGTGCCAGCAGTCACTCAATAGCTGGGGGCGCAACTAATGAAAAACTGTTTTTT; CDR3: CASSHSIAGGATNEKLFF
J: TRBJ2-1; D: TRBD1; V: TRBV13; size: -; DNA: TGTGCCAGCAGCCCCGGAGCCTCAGGGACAGGCCGCTACAATGAGCAGTTCTTC; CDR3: CASSPGASGTGRYNEQFF
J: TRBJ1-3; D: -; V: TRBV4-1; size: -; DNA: TGCGCCAGCAGCCAAACAGGGTACTCTGGAAACACCATATATTTT; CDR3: CASSQTGYSGNTIYF
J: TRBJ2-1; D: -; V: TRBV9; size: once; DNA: TGTGCCAGCAGCGTAGGAGATTTCCCCGCCTACAATGAGCAGTTCTTC; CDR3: CASSVGDFPAYNEQFF
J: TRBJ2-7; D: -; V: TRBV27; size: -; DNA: TGTGCCAGCAGTTACTCGCCGGGGGCCTACGAGCAGTACTTC; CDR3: CASSYSPGAYEQYF
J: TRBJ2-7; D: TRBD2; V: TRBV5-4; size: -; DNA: TGTGCCAGCAGCTTGGCCGGCGGGGGGAGCTCCTACGAGCAGTACTTC; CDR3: CASSLAGGGSSYEQYF
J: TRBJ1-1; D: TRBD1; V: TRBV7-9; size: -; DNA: TGTGCCAGCAGCTCAAACAGGGGGCGTATGGACACTGAAGCTTTCTTT; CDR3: CASSSNRGRMDTEAFF
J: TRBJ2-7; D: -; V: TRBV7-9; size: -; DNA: TGTGCCAGCAGCTCGCAGCTACAGCCTATCGAGCAGTACTTC; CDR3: CASSSQLQPIEQYF
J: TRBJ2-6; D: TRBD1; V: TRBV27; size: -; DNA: TGTGCCTACCGGACAGGGAAGGACTCTGGGGCCAACGTCCTGACTTTC; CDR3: CAYRTGKDSGANVLTF
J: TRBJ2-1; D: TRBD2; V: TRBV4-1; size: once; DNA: TGCGCCAGCAGCCAAGTCATCTCCGGGAGGGCCCTTTACAATGAGCAGTTCTTC; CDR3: CASSQVISGRALYNEQFF
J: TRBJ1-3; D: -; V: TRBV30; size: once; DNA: TGTGCCTGGAGTATCAGGGATTACACCATATATTTT; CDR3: CAWSIRDYTIYF
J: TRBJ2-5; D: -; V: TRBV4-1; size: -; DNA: TGCGCCAGCAGCCAATACAGAGACGGTAGTGAGACCCAGTACTTC; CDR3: CASSQYRDGSETQYF
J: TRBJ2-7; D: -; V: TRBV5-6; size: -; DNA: TGTGCCAGCAGCTTGGGACGGGGGGAGCAGTACTTC; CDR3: CASSLGRGEQYF
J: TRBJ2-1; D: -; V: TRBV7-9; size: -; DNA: TGTGCCAGCAGCTTTCTACAGGGCAGTCGCAATGAGCAGTTCTTC; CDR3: CASSFLQGSRNEQFF
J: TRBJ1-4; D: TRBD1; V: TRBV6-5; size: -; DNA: TGTGCCAGCAGGACGTTTACAGGGGGCGAGACATTTTTT; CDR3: CASRTFTGGETFF
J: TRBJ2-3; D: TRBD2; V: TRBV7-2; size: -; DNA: TGTGCCAGCAGCTCCGGACTAGATGATACGCAGTATTTT; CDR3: CASSSGLDDTQYF
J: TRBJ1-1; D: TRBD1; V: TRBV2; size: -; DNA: TGTGCCAGCAGTGAAGACAGGGGGCTCGAAGCTTTCTTT; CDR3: CASSEDRGLEAFF
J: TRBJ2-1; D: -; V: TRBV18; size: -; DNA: TGTGCCAGCTCACCAATGGAGGGGTCCTCAAATGAGCAGTTCTTC; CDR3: CASSPMEGSSNEQFF
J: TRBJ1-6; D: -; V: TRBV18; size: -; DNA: TGTGCCAGCTCACCATCAGGGGCGGATTCACCCCTCCACTTT; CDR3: CASSPSGADSPLHF
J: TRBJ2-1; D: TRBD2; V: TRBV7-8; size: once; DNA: TGTGCCAGCAGCTTAGTACCAGCGGGGGGCTTCTACAATGAGCAGTTCTTC; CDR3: CASSLVPAGGFYNEQFF
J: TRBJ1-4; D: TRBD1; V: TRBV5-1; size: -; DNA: TGCGCCAGCAGCCAGGACAGGGGTAATGAAAAACTGTTTTTT; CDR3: CASSQDRGNEKLFF
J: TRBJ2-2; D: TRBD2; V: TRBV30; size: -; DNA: TGTGCCTGGAGTGTAGTAGCGGGACCCACCGGGGAGCTGTTTTTT; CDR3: CAWSVVAGPTGELFF
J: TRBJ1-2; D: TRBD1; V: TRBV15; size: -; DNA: TGTGCCACCAGCGGACAGGGTACTTATGGCTACACCTTC; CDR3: CATSGQGTYGYTF
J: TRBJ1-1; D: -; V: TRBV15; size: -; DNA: TGTGCCACCAGCTCCGGGGAGGGTGAAGCTTTCTTT; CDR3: CATSSGEGEAFF
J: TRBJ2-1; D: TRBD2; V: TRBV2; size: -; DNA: TGTGCCAGCAGCGGACTAGGCGGGGACAATGAGCAGTTCTTC; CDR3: CASSGLGGDNEQFF